A selection of T cell receptor beta chains follows, all from one sample in a study of OX40 agonist ivuxolimab in advanced cancers. Generated by immunoSEQ multiplex PCR, the TCRdb table keeps only in-frame clones and is missing some. This table has 77,000 or so clones, around nine tenths appearing once. The sample in question was CD4+ or CD8+ T cells sorted from blood, obtained in a trial of the OX40 agonist ivuxolimab. The receptors here all came from an adult with an advanced solid tumor such as melanoma, head and neck, liver or kidney cancer. The CDR3 runs from the conserved cysteine through the conserved F or W. The D gene is left open where the match is weak. Clone sizes are given selectively: once, few, many, or a class where the clone is expanded.

j_call v_call d_call clone_size cdr3_aa cdr3_nt
TRBJ1-1 TRBV27 TRBD1 - CASSRNGQGRAEAFF TGTGCCAGCAGTAGGAACGGACAGGGTCGGGCTGAAGCTTTCTTT
TRBJ2-2 TRBV7-8 - once CASSLVQVNTGELFF TGTGCCAGCAGCTTAGTACAAGTCAACACCGGGGAGCTGTTTTTT
TRBJ1-1 TRBV7-2 TRBD1 - CASSLRRQGEGTEAFF TGTGCCAGCAGCTTACGCCGACAGGGGGAAGGCACTGAAGCTTTCTTT
TRBJ2-3 TRBV5-1 - - CASSLSLWRGTDTQYF TGCGCCAGCAGCTTGAGTCTATGGCGGGGCACAGATACGCAGTATTTT
TRBJ1-1 TRBV19 - - CASIGGFGRNTEAFF TGTGCCAGTATCGGGGGGTTCGGAAGGAACACTGAAGCTTTCTTT
TRBJ1-3 TRBV5-8 TRBD1 - CASSRTIPGGYGNTIYF TGTGCCAGCAGTCGAACGATCCCAGGGGGATATGGAAACACCATATATTTT
TRBJ2-7 TRBV5-1 TRBD2 - CASSSGLAGSLGYEQYF TGCGCCAGCAGCTCCGGACTAGCGGGGTCCCTGGGCTACGAGCAGTACTTC
TRBJ2-7 TRBV27 - - CASSSGPEQYF TGTGCCAGCAGTTCAGGGCCCGAGCAGTACTTC
TRBJ2-3 TRBV4-3 - few CASSQDAGLSRTSTDTQYF TGCGCCAGCAGCCAAGACGCGGGACTTTCTAGGACTAGCACAGATACGCAGTATTTT
TRBJ2-5 TRBV7-9 TRBD2 - CASSAGRRGEGETQYF TGTGCCAGCAGCGCGGGAAGGCGAGGGGAGGGGGAGACCCAGTACTTC
TRBJ1-5 TRBV2 - once CASRIEGFGNQPQHF TGTGCCAGTCGGATTGAGGGGTTCGGCAATCAGCCCCAGCATTTT
TRBJ1-5 TRBV12-5 - once CASAQDRNQPQHF TGTGCTAGTGCCCAAGATAGGAATCAGCCCCAGCATTTT
TRBJ2-5 TRBV7-8 - - CASSTRAVAVKLEETQYF TGTGCCAGCAGTACCCGCGCGGTAGCGGTTAAATTGGAGGAGACCCAGTACTTC
TRBJ1-1 TRBV27 - - CASSPQTGNMNTEAFF TGTGCCAGCAGTCCACAAACAGGGAACATGAACACTGAAGCTTTCTTT
TRBJ2-7 TRBV4-2 - - CASSQIRDNSYEQYF TGTGCCAGCAGCCAAATCCGGGACAACTCCTACGAGCAGTACTTC
TRBJ2-1 TRBV19 TRBD2 once CASSTRLAGAYNEQFF TGTGCCAGTAGTACCAGACTAGCGGGGGCCTACAATGAGCAGTTCTTC
TRBJ2-7 TRBV9 - - CASSPGGASYEQYF TGTGCCAGCAGCCCTGGGGGGGCCTCCTACGAGCAGTACTTC
TRBJ2-2 TRBV5-1 TRBD2 - CASSLSTSGNTGELFF TGCGCCAGCAGCTTGAGTACTAGCGGTAACACCGGGGAGCTGTTTTTT
TRBJ1-5 TRBV28 - - CASGRSNQPQHF TGTGCCAGCGGGAGGAGCAATCAGCCCCAGCATTTT
TRBJ2-1 TRBV7-2 TRBD2 - CASSLGLASTYNEQFF TGTGCCAGCAGCTTAGGACTAGCTAGCACCTACAATGAGCAGTTCTTC
TRBJ1-1 TRBV9 TRBD1 - CASSGQGLNTEAFF TGTGCCAGCAGCGGACAGGGGTTGAACACTGAAGCTTTCTTT
TRBJ2-1 TRBV30 - - CAWTTPRNEQFF TGTGCCTGGACTACACCCAGGAATGAGCAGTTCTTC
TRBJ1-2 TRBV28 - - CASRSGGEGYGYTF TGTGCCAGCAGGTCGGGGGGGGAAGGCTATGGCTACACCTTC
TRBJ1-2 TRBV5-4 TRBD1 - CAMQKTGVDYGYTF TGTGCCATGCAGAAAACAGGGGTTGACTATGGCTACACCTTC
TRBJ1-2 TRBV10-3 TRBD1 - CAISVVTGGDYGYTF TGTGCCATCAGTGTAGTCACAGGGGGCGACTATGGCTACACCTTC
TRBJ1-5 TRBV5-1 - - CASSLEGSGGQPQHF TGCGCCAGCAGCTTGGAGGGTTCGGGCGGGCAGCCCCAGCATTTT
TRBJ2-3 TRBV9 - - CASSLPSGGNTDTQYF TGTGCCAGCAGCCTCCCGAGCGGCGGGAACACAGATACGCAGTATTTT
TRBJ2-5 TRBV5-1 - - CASSLEETQYF TGCGCCAGCAGCTTGGAAGAGACCCAGTACTTC
TRBJ1-6 TRBV30 - - CAWRSLRADYNSPLHF TGTGCCTGGAGAAGTCTTCGGGCGGATTATAATTCACCCCTCCACTTT
TRBJ1-1 TRBV5-8 TRBD1 - CASSLVGQGWNTEAFF TGTGCCAGCAGCTTGGTAGGACAGGGGTGGAACACTGAAGCTTTCTTT
TRBJ1-2 TRBV25-1 - few CASSGNARYTF TGTGCCAGCAGTGGCAACGCACGCTACACCTTC
TRBJ2-2 TRBV2 - - CASSDVPNTGELFF TGTGCCAGCAGTGACGTTCCGAACACCGGGGAGCTGTTTTTT
TRBJ1-1 TRBV7-8 - - CASSSEVGGGYIGTEAFF TGTGCCAGCAGCTCCGAGGTCGGGGGGGGCTACATCGGGACTGAAGCTTTCTTT